This T cell receptor (beta chain) emerged from a study of T cell changes during pregnancy in multiple sclerosis (dated by TCRdb to the late 2010s). General notes on the study: The study looked at changes in the T cell repertoire across pregnancy in women with multiple sclerosis.

The library was generated by the immunoSEQ multiplex PCR assay. Sourced from immuneACCESS, this table was stored by TCRdb with only in-frame sequences that have V and J called. A share of the clones is absent; for the studies checked, an unresolved V gene accounts for under half, and the remainder has no known explanation. Here the sample has about 20,000 clones; about 87% occur a single time. Jointly, the top ten make up approximately 5% of the sample. With regard to this clone: Its antigen is not yet known. No much larger clonotype is one base removed from it; base qualities were not supplied.

Per the germline V gene, SGHRS is the CDR1 and YFSETQ is the CDR2. V ends up 5 bases short and J 2 bases short, with an unmatched junction base count of 6. The CDR3 contains 14 residues, cysteine and phenylalanine counted. The read is trimmed to its CDR3 DNA, 42 bases read in frame from base 1. The rearrangement combines TRBV5-1 with TRBJ2-7; 8 middle bases align to TRBD1. The TCR was taken from a female donor in good health, enrolled as a control in a pregnancy study. The specimen comprised CD8+ T cells from peripheral blood mononuclear cells, sampled in the second trimester of pregnancy. Here the CDR3 is given as CASSSGQGTYEQYF. Here is the DNA: TGCGCCAGCAGTTCTGGACAGGGTACCTACGAGCAGTACTTC.